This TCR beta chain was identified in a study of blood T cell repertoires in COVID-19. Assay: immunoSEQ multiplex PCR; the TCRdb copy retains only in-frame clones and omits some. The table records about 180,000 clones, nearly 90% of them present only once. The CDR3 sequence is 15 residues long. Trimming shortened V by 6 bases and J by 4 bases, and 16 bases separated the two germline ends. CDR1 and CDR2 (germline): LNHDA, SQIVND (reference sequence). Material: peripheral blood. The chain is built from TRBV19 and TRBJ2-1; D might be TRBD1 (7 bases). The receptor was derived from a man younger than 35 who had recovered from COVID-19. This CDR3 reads CASRLTTGRYNEQFF. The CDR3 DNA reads TGTGCCAGTAGGCTGACGACAGGGAGGTACAATGAGCAGTTCTTC.